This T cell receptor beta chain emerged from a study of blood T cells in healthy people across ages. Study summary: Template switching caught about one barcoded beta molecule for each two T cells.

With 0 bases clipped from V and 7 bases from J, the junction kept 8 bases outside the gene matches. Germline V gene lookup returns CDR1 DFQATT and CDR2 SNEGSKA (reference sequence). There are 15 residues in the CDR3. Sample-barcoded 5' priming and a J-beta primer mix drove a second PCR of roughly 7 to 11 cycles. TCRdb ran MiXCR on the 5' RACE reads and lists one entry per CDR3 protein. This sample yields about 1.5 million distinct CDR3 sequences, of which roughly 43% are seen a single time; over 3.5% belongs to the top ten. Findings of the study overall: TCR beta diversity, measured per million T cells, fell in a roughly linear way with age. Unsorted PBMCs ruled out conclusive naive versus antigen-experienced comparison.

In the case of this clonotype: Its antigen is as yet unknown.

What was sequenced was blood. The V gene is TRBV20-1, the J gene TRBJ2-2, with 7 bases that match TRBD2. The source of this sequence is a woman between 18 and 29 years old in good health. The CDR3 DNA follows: TGCAGTGCTAGAGAAGGAGGGAGGGGAAGCGGGGAGCTGTTTTTT. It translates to CSAREGGRGSGELFF.